The source of this T cell receptor (beta chain) is a study of blood T cell repertoires in COVID-19. Here immunoSEQ multiplex PCR was the method, and the copy in TCRdb shows in-frame clones only, minus some. The repertoire holds 240,000 or so clones, with about 89% as singletons. Participant-reported clinical history was the basis for cohort assignment. For recovered donors of Cohort 3, there were two negative PCRs, clearance, or symptom resolution. The CDR3 length is 14 residues. Germline values: CDR1 PRHDT, CDR2 FYEKMQ (reference sequence). V was cut by 5 bases and J by 5 bases, with 16 bases left in between.

Sequencing input: PBMCs or T cells enriched from blood (not recorded which). The chain carries TRBV13 and TRBJ2-7; perhaps TRBD2 as D (7 bases). This receptor was identified in a man aged 35-49 years who had recovered from COVID-19. The CDR3 nucleotides read TGTGCCAGCAGCATCGGGGGGCTCGTGGACGAGCAGTACTTC. It codes for CASSIGGLVDEQYF.